This is a list of T cell receptor beta chains from one sample in a study of OX40 agonist ivuxolimab in advanced cancers. Using immunoSEQ multiplex PCR, the repertoire was profiled, and TCRdb retains in-frame clones only, with some absent. Of 80,000 to 100,000 clones listed, approximately 94% were seen once; the top ten hold approximately 2.9%. Here the sequenced sample was CD4+ or CD8+ T cells sorted from blood, taken in a trial of the OX40 agonist ivuxolimab. Receptors originate from an adult with an advanced solid tumor such as melanoma, head and neck, liver or kidney cancer. Both conserved end residues are part of each CDR3. Fields, in order: D gene, J gene, clone size, V gene, CDR3 DNA, CDR3 protein. D genes are given only for firm matches. Clone size is stated in some rows and not others, as once, few, many or a class when expanded.

d_call: TRBD2; j_call: TRBJ2-5; clone_size: -; v_call: TRBV14; cdr3_nt: TGTGCCAGCAGCCAAGTTTCGTGGAGCGGGGGACCCCAAGAGACCCAGTACTTC; cdr3_aa: CASSQVSWSGGPQETQYF
d_call: -; j_call: TRBJ2-5; clone_size: -; v_call: TRBV30; cdr3_nt: TGTGCCTGGAGTGTGACCCCAAGGGAGACCCAGTACTTC; cdr3_aa: CAWSVTPRETQYF
d_call: -; j_call: TRBJ1-2; clone_size: -; v_call: TRBV27; cdr3_nt: TGTGCCAGCAGTTTATCCCGGAAAAGATATGGCTACACCTTC; cdr3_aa: CASSLSRKRYGYTF
d_call: TRBD2; j_call: TRBJ2-7; clone_size: -; v_call: TRBV7-3; cdr3_nt: TGTGCCAGCAGCTTACTAGCGGCAAAATACTACGAGCAGTACTTC; cdr3_aa: CASSLLAAKYYEQYF
d_call: TRBD1; j_call: TRBJ2-7; clone_size: -; v_call: TRBV19; cdr3_nt: TGTGCCAGTAGTGCCGGGACAGGGAGCTCCTACGAGCAGTACTTC; cdr3_aa: CASSAGTGSSYEQYF
d_call: -; j_call: TRBJ1-2; clone_size: -; v_call: TRBV29-1; cdr3_nt: TGCAGCGTTGGCGGGGACCAAGGCTACACCTTC; cdr3_aa: CSVGGDQGYTF
d_call: TRBD1; j_call: TRBJ2-7; clone_size: -; v_call: TRBV27; cdr3_nt: TGTGCCAGCAGTTGGGGGACAGGGGTGTACGAGCAGTGCTTC; cdr3_aa: CASSWGTGVYEQCF
d_call: -; j_call: TRBJ1-2; clone_size: -; v_call: TRBV7-2; cdr3_nt: TGTGCCAGCAGCTTACGGGAAACAGGGTTCTATGGCTACACCTTC; cdr3_aa: CASSLRETGFYGYTF
d_call: TRBD1; j_call: TRBJ2-5; clone_size: once; v_call: TRBV6-6; cdr3_nt: TGTGCCAGCAGTTACTCAGGGACAGGGGAACAGACCCAGTACTTC; cdr3_aa: CASSYSGTGEQTQYF
d_call: -; j_call: TRBJ2-2; clone_size: -; v_call: TRBV6-6; cdr3_nt: TGTGCCAGCAGACTCATACCGTCCGAGGGGACCGGGGAGCTGTTTTTT; cdr3_aa: CASRLIPSEGTGELFF
d_call: -; j_call: TRBJ1-4; clone_size: -; v_call: TRBV2; cdr3_nt: TGTGCCAGCAGTGAAGCTGGGGGAAGAGAAAAACTGTTTTTT; cdr3_aa: CASSEAGGREKLFF
d_call: -; j_call: TRBJ1-6; clone_size: -; v_call: TRBV19; cdr3_nt: TGTGCCAGTAGTACTAACCGGGAACTTAATTCACCCCTCCACTTT; cdr3_aa: CASSTNRELNSPLHF
d_call: TRBD1; j_call: TRBJ2-7; clone_size: -; v_call: TRBV2; cdr3_nt: TGTGCCAGCAGTGAAGAGGGGGCGTACGAGCAGTACTTC; cdr3_aa: CASSEEGAYEQYF
d_call: -; j_call: TRBJ1-5; clone_size: -; v_call: TRBV4-1; cdr3_nt: TGCGCCAGCAGCCAAGCGGTAGGGACAAGTCAGCCCCAGCATTTT; cdr3_aa: CASSQAVGTSQPQHF
d_call: -; j_call: TRBJ2-1; clone_size: -; v_call: TRBV19; cdr3_nt: TGTGCCAGTAGTATCGGGGAACCCAATGAGCAGTTCTTC; cdr3_aa: CASSIGEPNEQFF
d_call: -; j_call: TRBJ2-7; clone_size: -; v_call: TRBV11-2; cdr3_nt: TGTGCCAGCAGCCACGAGGGAGCCTACGAGCAGTACTTC; cdr3_aa: CASSHEGAYEQYF
d_call: TRBD1; j_call: TRBJ1-5; clone_size: -; v_call: TRBV10-3; cdr3_nt: TGTGCCATCAGTGACCCGGACAGGGATCGCAATCAGCCCCAGCATTTT; cdr3_aa: CAISDPDRDRNQPQHF
d_call: -; j_call: TRBJ2-7; clone_size: -; v_call: TRBV19; cdr3_nt: TGTGCCAGTAGTATCGCCTTGGAGGGCTCCTACGAGCAGTACTTC; cdr3_aa: CASSIALEGSYEQYF
d_call: -; j_call: TRBJ2-7; clone_size: -; v_call: TRBV29-1; cdr3_nt: TGCAGCGTTGAAGATGCACAGACCTACGAGCAGTACTTC; cdr3_aa: CSVEDAQTYEQYF
d_call: TRBD2; j_call: TRBJ2-3; clone_size: -; v_call: TRBV6-1; cdr3_nt: TGTGCCAGCAACCCTAGCGGGAGGGGTGCAGATACGCAGTATTTT; cdr3_aa: CASNPSGRGADTQYF
d_call: -; j_call: TRBJ1-6; clone_size: -; v_call: TRBV14; cdr3_nt: TGTGCCAGCAGCCAAGAATCCTTCAATTCACCCCTCCACTTT; cdr3_aa: CASSQESFNSPLHF
d_call: -; j_call: TRBJ2-7; clone_size: -; v_call: TRBV7-6; cdr3_nt: TGTGCCAGCAGCTTAGCAGAGCCCTCCTACGAGCAGTACTTC; cdr3_aa: CASSLAEPSYEQYF
d_call: -; j_call: TRBJ1-5; clone_size: -; v_call: TRBV25-1; cdr3_nt: TGTGCCAGCAGTTCTACAGGGTACGGCAATCAGCCCCAGCATTTT; cdr3_aa: CASSSTGYGNQPQHF
d_call: -; j_call: TRBJ1-1; clone_size: medium-sized; v_call: TRBV5-1; cdr3_nt: TGCGCCAGCAGCAACTGGGACGGGAACACTGAAGCTTTCTTT; cdr3_aa: CASSNWDGNTEAFF
d_call: -; j_call: TRBJ1-1; clone_size: -; v_call: TRBV5-6; cdr3_nt: TGTGCCAGCAGTCTCAGAGGGTTGAGGAGAAAGGACACTGAAGCTTTCTTT; cdr3_aa: CASSLRGLRRKDTEAFF
d_call: -; j_call: TRBJ2-2; clone_size: -; v_call: TRBV2; cdr3_nt: TGTGCCCGGATCGCGAACACCGGGGAGCTGTTTTTT; cdr3_aa: CARIANTGELFF
d_call: TRBD1; j_call: TRBJ1-5; clone_size: -; v_call: TRBV19; cdr3_nt: TGTGCCAGTACCCAGACAGGGGAATCCAATCAGCCCCAGCATTTT; cdr3_aa: CASTQTGESNQPQHF
d_call: -; j_call: TRBJ1-3; clone_size: -; v_call: TRBV4-1; cdr3_nt: TGCGCCAGCAGCCAAGGGATGAGGAACACCATATATTTT; cdr3_aa: CASSQGMRNTIYF
d_call: -; j_call: TRBJ1-5; clone_size: -; v_call: TRBV7-2; cdr3_nt: TGTGCCAGCAGCCCCGTCCTAGACTTTGGAGATCAGCCCCAGCATTTT; cdr3_aa: CASSPVLDFGDQPQHF
d_call: -; j_call: TRBJ1-6; clone_size: -; v_call: TRBV19; cdr3_nt: TGTGCCAGTGGCGACGGACCGAATAATTCACCCCTCCACTTT; cdr3_aa: CASGDGPNNSPLHF
d_call: -; j_call: TRBJ1-2; clone_size: -; v_call: TRBV10-3; cdr3_nt: TGTGCCACCGGGGGGGATGCCGGCTATGGCTACACCTTC; cdr3_aa: CATGGDAGYGYTF
d_call: TRBD2; j_call: TRBJ2-1; clone_size: -; v_call: TRBV9; cdr3_nt: TGTGCCAGCAGCGTTCTATGGCTAGCGGGAAGCTATGAGCAGTTCTTC; cdr3_aa: CASSVLWLAGSYEQFF
d_call: -; j_call: TRBJ2-7; clone_size: -; v_call: TRBV6-1; cdr3_nt: TGTGCCAGCAGTCCCGCCCCGATCTACGAGCAGTACTTC; cdr3_aa: CASSPAPIYEQYF
d_call: -; j_call: TRBJ1-3; clone_size: -; v_call: TRBV7-6; cdr3_nt: TGTGCCAGCAGCTTACCTGGAAACACCATATATTTT; cdr3_aa: CASSLPGNTIYF
d_call: TRBD1; j_call: TRBJ1-1; clone_size: -; v_call: TRBV7-8; cdr3_nt: TGTGCCAGCAGCTTAGAACAGGGGGTTAACACTGAAGCTTTCTTT; cdr3_aa: CASSLEQGVNTEAFF
d_call: -; j_call: TRBJ1-1; clone_size: -; v_call: TRBV19; cdr3_nt: TGTGCCAGTAGTATGAACAGGAACACTGAAGCTTTCTTT; cdr3_aa: CASSMNRNTEAFF
d_call: -; j_call: TRBJ2-7; clone_size: -; v_call: TRBV29-1; cdr3_nt: TGCAGCGGCCGGGACCGTACCTACGAGCAGTACTTC; cdr3_aa: CSGRDRTYEQYF
d_call: -; j_call: TRBJ2-7; clone_size: -; v_call: TRBV9; cdr3_nt: TGTGCCAGCAGCGTATTCCACAGGTTGGACAGCCACTCCTACGAGCAGTACTTC; cdr3_aa: CASSVFHRLDSHSYEQYF
d_call: -; j_call: TRBJ2-3; clone_size: -; v_call: TRBV7-6; cdr3_nt: TGTGCCAGCAGCTTAGTTGTTCTAGGCCCTACGCAGTATTTT; cdr3_aa: CASSLVVLGPTQYF
d_call: TRBD1; j_call: TRBJ2-5; clone_size: once; v_call: TRBV5-1; cdr3_nt: TGCGCCAGCAGCCCCGGGACAGGGCTGCAGACCCAGTACTTC; cdr3_aa: CASSPGTGLQTQYF
d_call: TRBD1; j_call: TRBJ1-4; clone_size: -; v_call: TRBV2; cdr3_nt: TGTGCCAGCATCGGGGACAGCTTGGGTGAAAAACTGTTTTTT; cdr3_aa: CASIGDSLGEKLFF
d_call: -; j_call: TRBJ1-2; clone_size: -; v_call: TRBV6-5; cdr3_nt: TGTGCCAGCAGTTTTGGCAGGGGAAATGGCTACACCTTC; cdr3_aa: CASSFGRGNGYTF
d_call: -; j_call: TRBJ2-1; clone_size: -; v_call: TRBV7-3; cdr3_nt: TGTGCCAGCAGCTTAACGCCAGCTTTAATATACAATGAGCAGTTCTTC; cdr3_aa: CASSLTPALIYNEQFF
d_call: -; j_call: TRBJ2-1; clone_size: once; v_call: TRBV11-2; cdr3_nt: TGTGCCAGCAGCTTAGGGAGGGGGAATGAGCAGTTCTTC; cdr3_aa: CASSLGRGNEQFF
d_call: -; j_call: TRBJ2-2; clone_size: -; v_call: TRBV5-1; cdr3_nt: TGCGCCAGCAGTGGCACCGGGGAGCTGTTTTTT; cdr3_aa: CASSGTGELFF
d_call: -; j_call: TRBJ2-1; clone_size: once; v_call: TRBV10-3; cdr3_nt: TGTGCCATCAGTGATATATGGGGGTCGGATGAGCAGTTCTTC; cdr3_aa: CAISDIWGSDEQFF
d_call: TRBD2; j_call: TRBJ2-7; clone_size: -; v_call: TRBV27; cdr3_nt: TGTGCCAGCAGCGTAAAGCGGGAGGCCGTCTACGAGCAGTACTTC; cdr3_aa: CASSVKREAVYEQYF
d_call: TRBD1; j_call: TRBJ1-6; clone_size: -; v_call: TRBV9; cdr3_nt: TGTGCCAGCAGCGTATTCGAGACAGGGGGAATTAATTCACCCCTCCACTTT; cdr3_aa: CASSVFETGGINSPLHF
d_call: TRBD1; j_call: TRBJ1-6; clone_size: -; v_call: TRBV13; cdr3_nt: TGTGCCAGCAGCTCGCCGGGGACAGGGGGGGCCTATAATTCACCCCTCCACTTT; cdr3_aa: CASSSPGTGGAYNSPLHF